This is a list of T cell receptor beta chains from one sample in a study of blood T cell repertoires in COVID-19. The assay was immunoSEQ multiplex PCR, and TCRdb's table has in-frame clones only and misses some. Among a few hundred thousand clones listed, around 87% were seen once. The sequencing sample was made of peripheral blood. All receptors come from a woman in her forties or fifties with acute or convalescent COVID-19. Each CDR3 is given with its conserved first and last residue. The order of the fields is CDR3 protein, CDR3 DNA, J gene, clone size, V gene, D gene. The D gene is left open where the match is weak. Clone size, where shown, is once, few, many, or a class for clones that have expanded.

CDR3 protein: CASSRGTTYEQYF; CDR3 DNA: TGTGCCAGCTCACGGGGGACTACCTACGAGCAGTACTTC; J gene: TRBJ2-7; clone size: -; V gene: TRBV7-9; D gene: TRBD2
CDR3 protein: CASSLFSGVTYEQYF; CDR3 DNA: TGTGCCAGCAGCTTATTTAGCGGAGTCACCTACGAGCAGTACTTC; J gene: TRBJ2-7; clone size: -; V gene: TRBV11-3; D gene: -
CDR3 protein: CASSLTSGSTDTQYF; CDR3 DNA: TGTGCCAGCAGCCTTACTAGCGGTAGCACAGATACGCAGTATTTT; J gene: TRBJ2-3; clone size: -; V gene: TRBV4-2; D gene: TRBD2
CDR3 protein: CSVHLAEETQYF; CDR3 DNA: TGCAGCGTCCACCTAGCGGAAGAGACCCAGTACTTC; J gene: TRBJ2-5; clone size: -; V gene: TRBV29-1; D gene: TRBD2
CDR3 protein: CASSLGLAASYNEQFF; CDR3 DNA: TGTGCCAGCAGTTTAGGGCTAGCGGCCTCCTACAATGAGCAGTTCTTC; J gene: TRBJ2-1; clone size: -; V gene: TRBV27; D gene: TRBD2
CDR3 protein: CASSSPTTSYEQYF; CDR3 DNA: TGTGCCAGCAGTTCGCCCACTACTAGCTACGAGCAGTACTTC; J gene: TRBJ2-7; clone size: -; V gene: TRBV6-5; D gene: -
CDR3 protein: CASSAGQGYGYTF; CDR3 DNA: TGCGCCAGCAGCGCAGGACAGGGGTATGGCTACACCTTC; J gene: TRBJ1-2; clone size: -; V gene: TRBV5-1; D gene: TRBD1
CDR3 protein: CASSGSGRTFTGELFF; CDR3 DNA: TGTGCCAGCAGCGGCAGCGGGAGGACTTTCACCGGGGAGCTGTTTTTT; J gene: TRBJ2-2; clone size: -; V gene: TRBV9; D gene: TRBD2
CDR3 protein: CASSLDRGDYGYTF; CDR3 DNA: TGTGCCAGCTCGCTCGACAGGGGCGACTATGGCTACACCTTC; J gene: TRBJ1-2; clone size: -; V gene: TRBV18; D gene: TRBD1
CDR3 protein: CASSPRDRGGSYNEQFF; CDR3 DNA: TGTGCCAGCAGCCCCCGGGACAGGGGAGGCTCCTACAATGAGCAGTTCTTC; J gene: TRBJ2-1; clone size: -; V gene: TRBV7-8; D gene: TRBD1
CDR3 protein: CSARWEGYTF; CDR3 DNA: TGCAGTGCTAGGTGGGAGGGCTACACCTTC; J gene: TRBJ1-2; clone size: -; V gene: TRBV20-1; D gene: -
CDR3 protein: CASSLRYSPSYEQYF; CDR3 DNA: TGTGCTAGCAGCTTACGTTACAGTCCATCCTACGAGCAGTACTTC; J gene: TRBJ2-7; clone size: -; V gene: TRBV7-7; D gene: -
CDR3 protein: CASSSTRTGQTGNTIYF; CDR3 DNA: TGTGCCAGCAGTTCGACCCGGACAGGGCAGACTGGAAACACCATATATTTT; J gene: TRBJ1-3; clone size: -; V gene: TRBV28; D gene: TRBD1
CDR3 protein: CASRTTTPEGQRKNIQYF; CDR3 DNA: TGTGCCAGCAGGACAACTACCCCCGAGGGACAGCGCAAAAACATTCAGTACTTC; J gene: TRBJ2-4; clone size: -; V gene: TRBV21-1; D gene: -
CDR3 protein: CASSQGAADSPLHF; CDR3 DNA: TGTGCCAGCAGCCAAGGGGCAGCAGATTCACCCCTCCACTTT; J gene: TRBJ1-6; clone size: once; V gene: TRBV3-1/TRBV3-2; D gene: -
CDR3 protein: CASTIGGTGNSPLHF; CDR3 DNA: TGTGCCAGCACTATAGGGGGGACAGGAAATTCACCCCTCCACTTT; J gene: TRBJ1-6; clone size: -; V gene: TRBV7-2; D gene: TRBD1
CDR3 protein: CASSLGRRDTQYF; CDR3 DNA: TGTGCCAGCAGTTTAGGTCGTAGAGATACGCAGTATTTT; J gene: TRBJ2-3; clone size: once; V gene: TRBV27; D gene: -
CDR3 protein: CASTLFSGANVLTF; CDR3 DNA: TGTGCCAGCACTTTATTCTCTGGGGCCAACGTCCTGACTTTC; J gene: TRBJ2-6; clone size: -; V gene: TRBV5-8; D gene: -
CDR3 protein: CASSPGQHYNEQFF; CDR3 DNA: TGTGCCAGTAGTCCGGGACAACACTACAATGAGCAGTTCTTC; J gene: TRBJ2-1; clone size: -; V gene: TRBV19; D gene: -
CDR3 protein: CAWAKTGTLGGYTF; CDR3 DNA: TGTGCCTGGGCCAAGACAGGGACCCTCGGAGGCTACACCTTC; J gene: TRBJ1-2; clone size: -; V gene: TRBV30; D gene: TRBD1
CDR3 protein: CASSSGQGYNEQFF; CDR3 DNA: TGTGCCAGCAGCTCCGGACAGGGGTACAATGAGCAGTTCTTC; J gene: TRBJ2-1; clone size: -; V gene: TRBV7-9; D gene: TRBD1
CDR3 protein: CASSVGLAGAGPDEQYF; CDR3 DNA: TGTGCCAGCAGCGTAGGGCTAGCGGGAGCGGGCCCAGACGAGCAGTACTTC; J gene: TRBJ2-7; clone size: -; V gene: TRBV9; D gene: TRBD2
CDR3 protein: CASSYSTGDRGYEQYF; CDR3 DNA: TGTGCCAGCAGTTACTCGACAGGGGACAGGGGCTACGAGCAGTACTTC; J gene: TRBJ2-7; clone size: -; V gene: TRBV6-5; D gene: TRBD1
CDR3 protein: CASSYSFLQKNEKLFF; CDR3 DNA: TGTGCCAGCAGTTACTCTTTTCTACAGAAAAATGAAAAACTGTTTTTT; J gene: TRBJ1-4; clone size: -; V gene: TRBV6-5; D gene: -
CDR3 protein: CASGPGTTDIQYF; CDR3 DNA: TGTGCTAGTGGACCTGGGACTACTGACATTCAGTACTTC; J gene: TRBJ2-4; clone size: -; V gene: TRBV12-5; D gene: TRBD2
CDR3 protein: CSVLGEDRTSGVQETQYF; CDR3 DNA: TGCAGCGTCTTGGGGGAGGACCGGACTAGCGGAGTACAAGAGACCCAGTACTTC; J gene: TRBJ2-5; clone size: -; V gene: TRBV29-1; D gene: TRBD2
CDR3 protein: CASRDRTNTGELFF; CDR3 DNA: TGCGCCAGCAGGGACAGGACGAACACCGGGGAGCTGTTTTTT; J gene: TRBJ2-2; clone size: -; V gene: TRBV5-1; D gene: TRBD1
CDR3 protein: CATSDLVGYNEQFF; CDR3 DNA: TGTGCCACCAGTGATTTAGTCGGTTACAATGAGCAGTTCTTC; J gene: TRBJ2-1; clone size: -; V gene: TRBV24-1; D gene: -
CDR3 protein: CASRSMNTEAFF; CDR3 DNA: TGTGCCAGCAGATCCATGAACACTGAAGCTTTCTTT; J gene: TRBJ1-1; clone size: -; V gene: TRBV28; D gene: -
CDR3 protein: CASSLMTSGVSGANVLTF; CDR3 DNA: TGTGCCAGCAGTTTAATGACTAGCGGGGTCTCTGGGGCCAACGTCCTGACTTTC; J gene: TRBJ2-6; clone size: -; V gene: TRBV27; D gene: TRBD2
CDR3 protein: CSVERDRGYEQYF; CDR3 DNA: TGCAGCGTTGAAAGGGACAGGGGCTACGAGCAGTACTTC; J gene: TRBJ2-7; clone size: -; V gene: TRBV29-1; D gene: TRBD1
CDR3 protein: CASSSSRGTGDNYEQYF; CDR3 DNA: TGTGCCAGCAGTTCATCTCGAGGGACAGGGGATAACTACGAGCAGTACTTC; J gene: TRBJ2-7; clone size: -; V gene: TRBV27; D gene: TRBD1
CDR3 protein: CASSSRFGTGLGSPLHF; CDR3 DNA: TGTGCCAGCAGCTCCCGGTTTGGGACAGGGTTGGGATCACCCCTCCACTTT; J gene: TRBJ1-6; clone size: once; V gene: TRBV11-2; D gene: TRBD1
CDR3 protein: CASSLTGYEQYF; CDR3 DNA: TGTGCCAGCAGTTTGACAGGGTACGAGCAGTACTTC; J gene: TRBJ2-7; clone size: -; V gene: TRBV27; D gene: TRBD1
CDR3 protein: CASSRDGLREQYF; CDR3 DNA: TGTGCCAGCAGCCGGGACGGACTACGAGAGCAGTACTTC; J gene: TRBJ2-7; clone size: -; V gene: TRBV3-1/TRBV3-2; D gene: -
CDR3 protein: CSVVGLAGVDEQFF; CDR3 DNA: TGCAGCGTTGTGGGCCTAGCGGGAGTCGATGAGCAGTTCTTC; J gene: TRBJ2-1; clone size: -; V gene: TRBV29-1; D gene: TRBD2
CDR3 protein: CASSQDVLAGSGTDTQYF; CDR3 DNA: TGCGCCAGCAGCCAAGATGTACTAGCGGGATCGGGCACAGATACGCAGTATTTT; J gene: TRBJ2-3; clone size: -; V gene: TRBV4-3; D gene: TRBD2
CDR3 protein: CASSLDRFYGYTF; CDR3 DNA: TGTGCCAGCAGCCTAGACAGGTTTTATGGCTACACCTTC; J gene: TRBJ1-2; clone size: -; V gene: TRBV7-2; D gene: -
CDR3 protein: CASKRDRVTEAFF; CDR3 DNA: TGTGCCAGCAAGAGGGACAGGGTCACTGAAGCTTTCTTT; J gene: TRBJ1-1; clone size: once; V gene: TRBV7-8; D gene: TRBD1
CDR3 protein: CASNAGQAGYGYTF; CDR3 DNA: TGTGCCAGCAACGCTGGACAGGCCGGATATGGCTACACCTTC; J gene: TRBJ1-2; clone size: -; V gene: TRBV28; D gene: TRBD1
CDR3 protein: CASSLTGTGPSGANVLTF; CDR3 DNA: TGTGCCAGCAGCTTAACAGGGACAGGTCCCTCTGGGGCCAACGTCCTGACTTTC; J gene: TRBJ2-6; clone size: -; V gene: TRBV7-3; D gene: TRBD1
CDR3 protein: CASKRVNEKLFF; CDR3 DNA: TGTGCCAGCAAGCGGGTTAATGAAAAACTGTTTTTT; J gene: TRBJ1-4; clone size: -; V gene: TRBV12-3/TRBV12-4; D gene: -
CDR3 protein: CASKGMPNEKLFF; CDR3 DNA: TGTGCCAGCAAGGGGATGCCTAATGAAAAACTGTTTTTT; J gene: TRBJ1-4; clone size: -; V gene: TRBV6-5; D gene: -
CDR3 protein: CSAGEGGTDTQYF; CDR3 DNA: TGCAGCGCGGGTGAGGGGGGGACAGATACGCAGTATTTT; J gene: TRBJ2-3; clone size: -; V gene: TRBV29-1; D gene: -
CDR3 protein: CASSHWDRAHYEQYF; CDR3 DNA: TGTGCCAGCAGCCATTGGGACAGGGCCCACTACGAGCAGTACTTC; J gene: TRBJ2-7; clone size: few; V gene: TRBV3-1/TRBV3-2; D gene: TRBD1
CDR3 protein: CASSIGDRGLAYGYTF; CDR3 DNA: TGTGCCAGTAGTATAGGAGACAGGGGCCTCGCCTATGGCTACACCTTC; J gene: TRBJ1-2; clone size: -; V gene: TRBV19; D gene: TRBD1
CDR3 protein: CASSFETTLEQFF; CDR3 DNA: TGTGCCAGCAGTTTTGAGACAACCCTTGAGCAGTTCTTC; J gene: TRBJ2-1; clone size: -; V gene: TRBV12-3/TRBV12-4; D gene: -
CDR3 protein: CASSSSNPASGRAYEQYF; CDR3 DNA: TGTGCCAGTAGTTCCTCCAACCCCGCTAGCGGGAGGGCCTACGAGCAGTACTTC; J gene: TRBJ2-7; clone size: -; V gene: TRBV19; D gene: TRBD2
CDR3 protein: CASSRSGGRNEQFF; CDR3 DNA: TGTGCCAGCAGTAGGTCAGGGGGCCGGAATGAGCAGTTCTTC; J gene: TRBJ2-1; clone size: -; V gene: TRBV27; D gene: TRBD1
CDR3 protein: CASSSGRGGYTF; CDR3 DNA: TGTGCCAGCAGCTCAGGCAGGGGGGGCTACACCTTC; J gene: TRBJ1-2; clone size: -; V gene: TRBV7-2; D gene: TRBD1
CDR3 protein: CASSAPTGIWKTQYF; CDR3 DNA: TGCGCCAGCAGTGCTCCGACAGGGATCTGGAAGACCCAGTACTTC; J gene: TRBJ2-5; clone size: -; V gene: TRBV10-1; D gene: TRBD1
CDR3 protein: CASSPLTGLNTEAFF; CDR3 DNA: TGTGCCAGCAGCCCCTTGACAGGTTTGAACACTGAAGCTTTCTTT; J gene: TRBJ1-1; clone size: -; V gene: TRBV3-1/TRBV3-2; D gene: -
CDR3 protein: CASSVQGTGELFF; CDR3 DNA: TGTGCCAGCAGCGTACAGGGGACCGGGGAGCTGTTTTTT; J gene: TRBJ2-2; clone size: -; V gene: TRBV9; D gene: -
CDR3 protein: CSVPSRGYEQYF; CDR3 DNA: TGCAGCGTACCATCCAGGGGCTACGAGCAGTACTTC; J gene: TRBJ2-7; clone size: -; V gene: TRBV29-1; D gene: -
CDR3 protein: CASSDNRNTEAFF; CDR3 DNA: TGCGCCAGCAGTGACAACAGGAACACTGAAGCTTTCTTT; J gene: TRBJ1-1; clone size: -; V gene: TRBV10-2; D gene: -
CDR3 protein: CASSSPGEQYF; CDR3 DNA: TGTGCCAGCAGCTCCCCCGGCGAGCAGTACTTC; J gene: TRBJ2-7; clone size: -; V gene: TRBV7-6; D gene: -
CDR3 protein: CASSWGTGANTGELFF; CDR3 DNA: TGTGCCAGCAGCTGGGGGACAGGGGCGAACACCGGGGAGCTGTTTTTT; J gene: TRBJ2-2; clone size: -; V gene: TRBV5-4; D gene: TRBD1
CDR3 protein: CASSGVNRGREAFF; CDR3 DNA: TGTGCCAGCAGTGGCGTAAACAGGGGGCGCGAAGCTTTCTTT; J gene: TRBJ1-1; clone size: -; V gene: TRBV6-2/TRBV6-3; D gene: TRBD1
CDR3 protein: CASSRSNQPQHF; CDR3 DNA: TGTGCCAGCAGCCGGAGCAATCAGCCCCAGCATTTT; J gene: TRBJ1-5; clone size: few; V gene: TRBV5-6; D gene: -